A single sample gave rise to the 15 T cell receptor beta chains below, sequenced in a study of T cell changes during pregnancy in multiple sclerosis (dated by TCRdb to between 2019 and 2020). The method behind the library was the immunoSEQ multiplex PCR assay. TCRdb mirrors the immuneACCESS table, restricted to in-frame sequences. Some clones are absent from its copies; in checked studies, under half trace to an unresolved V gene, and the reason for the others is unknown. For this sample there are 100,000 or so clones; about 93% appear just once. The ten largest clones represent almost 1% of the sample. The source was peripheral blood, collected after pregnancy. The receptors here all came from a female donor with multiple sclerosis, enrolled in a pregnancy study.

This chain connects TRBV6-4 to TRBJ2-6; 7 positions match TRBD2. The CDR3 extends over 14 amino acids. Germline lookup yields CDR1 MRHNA and CDR2 SNTAGT. With V trimmed by 5 bases and J by 3 bases, 1 base remained unmatched. CDR3 nucleotides: TGTGCCAGCAGTCGGGGGGATGGGGCCAACGTCCTGACTTTC. It translates to CASSRGDGANVLTF.

Of note for this clone: Other DNA sequences within the sample encode an identical CDR3. The chain has TRBV15 and TRBJ1-2; tentative D call: TRBD1 (5 bases). Germline-derived CDR1 and CDR2 are LNHNV and YYDKDF (reference sequence). This CDR3 region has 13 residues. V was cut by 1 base and J by 3 bases, with 6 bases left in between. CDR3 nucleotides: TGTGCCACCAGCAGAGCGGGGGACTATGGCTACACCTTC. Translation gives CATSRAGDYGYTF.

The chain recombines TRBV5-6 with TRBJ2-1; TRBD2 matches 7 bases. CDR1 and CDR2 from the germline V gene are SGHDT and YYEEEE. The V segment lost 2 bases and the J segment 0 bases; nucleotides outside the gene matches: 2. The CDR3 has 15 amino acids. In nucleotides, the CDR3 is TGTGCCAGCAGCTTTACTAGCGTCTCCTACAATGAGCAGTTCTTC. Its translation: CASSFTSVSYNEQFF.

This chain links TRBV30 with TRBJ2-6, with D possibly TRBD1 on 5 matching bases. The V gene's germline CDR1 is GTSNPN and CDR2 SVGIG (reference sequence). Trimming took off 2 bases at V and 0 bases at J, with 8 bases between the two ends. The CDR3 has 15 residues. The CDR3 spells CAWSPQGSGANVLTF. The DNA of the CDR3 is TGTGCCTGGAGTCCGCAGGGCTCTGGGGCCAACGTCCTGACTTTC.

The CDR3 protein is CASSPGAYEQYF. As DNA, the CDR3 is TGTGCCAGCTCACCAGGAGCCTACGAGCAGTACTTC. The rearrangement joins TRBV18 to TRBJ2-7; unclear D gene. The germline V gene encodes CDR1 KGHSH and CDR2 LQKENI. The CDR3 totals 12 residues. Trimming shortened V by 2 bases and J by 2 bases, and 4 bases separated the two germline ends.

The chain links TRBV4-2 to TRBJ2-1; D is perhaps TRBD2 (6 bases). Trimming left V 0 bases short and J 6 bases short, with 9 bases between. CDR3 size: 14 residues. In germline, CDR1 is LGHNA, CDR2 YNFKEQ. CDR3 protein: CASSQDRGINEQFF. The CDR3 DNA reads TGTGCCAGCAGCCAAGATCGGGGGATCAATGAGCAGTTCTTC.

The rearrangement links TRBV28 to TRBJ2-5; 14 positions agree with TRBD2. Germline CDR1 is MDHEN and CDR2 is SYDVKM. V lost 2 bases to trimming and J lost 4 bases; unmatched junction nucleotides: 3. The CDR3 runs 16 residues. The CDR3 is CASSLTGLAGGETQYF. The CDR3 nucleotides read TGTGCCAGCAGTTTAACCGGACTAGCGGGAGGAGAGACCCAGTACTTC.

The V gene is TRBV6-1, the J gene TRBJ2-7; a possible D gene is TRBD2 (6 bases). This CDR3 contains 14 residues. The germline V gene encodes CDR1 MNHNS and CDR2 SASEGT. V dropped 6 bases and J dropped 1 base, with 13 bases sitting between them. CDR3 sequence: CASSTGTESYEQYF. CDR3 nucleotide sequence: TGTGCCAGCAGCACCGGGACTGAGTCCTACGAGCAGTACTTC.

The V gene is TRBV27, the J gene TRBJ2-2; the match to TRBD2 covers 10 bases. The trim removed 4 bases at V and 4 bases at J, leaving 9 bases unmatched. The length of the CDR3 is 17 residues. Germline CDR1 reads MNHEY; CDR2 reads SMNVEV (reference sequence). CDR3 sequence (DNA): TGTGCCAGCAGTTGGTCCAGCGGGAGGGTCGCCACCGGGGAGCTGTTTTTT. Its translation: CASSWSSGRVATGELFF.

The chain links TRBV13 to TRBJ1-2; no firm D call. Germline lookup yields CDR1 PRHDT and CDR2 FYEKMQ (reference sequence). The V and J ends lost 5 bases and 8 bases respectively, with 15 bases between them. The CDR3 has 13 residues. CDR3 nucleotide sequence: TGTGCCAGCAGCGGAGGAGTTACTATGGGCTACACCTTC. This codes for CASSGGVTMGYTF.

This chain links TRBV27 with TRBJ2-7; 12 nucleotides agree with TRBD2. The CDR3 is 16 residues long. With 6 bases clipped from V and 4 bases from J, the junction kept 10 bases outside the gene matches. Germline assignment: CDR1 MNHEY and CDR2 SMNVEV (reference sequence). CDR3: CASRTQPSGRAYEQYF. As DNA, the CDR3 is TGTGCCAGCAGGACTCAGCCTAGCGGGAGGGCTTACGAGCAGTACTTC.

CDR3 amino acids: CSVESGGGQYF. The CDR3 DNA is TGCAGCGTTGAAAGCGGGGGGGGGCAGTACTTC. The gene calls are TRBV29-1 and TRBJ2-7; TRBD2 matches 10 bases. V lost 2 bases and J lost 9; bases outside the gene matches: 1. Germline V gene data show CDR1 as SQVTM and CDR2 as ANQGSEA. CDR3 length: 11 residues.

This chain uses TRBV28 with TRBJ1-1, with D perhaps matching TRBD1 (5 bases). Per germline, CDR1 MDHEN and CDR2 SYDVKM. This CDR3 is 18 amino acids long. V was shortened by 7 bases and J by 4 bases, with 28 bases between the two germline ends. CDR3 DNA sequence: TGTGCCAGCACTGGCGGGGGGAACTCCTTATTGCTGAGCACTGAAGCTTTCTTT. Protein: CASTGGGNSLLLSTEAFF.

The chain links TRBV5-1 to TRBJ1-5; D remains unclear. Germline V gene lookup returns CDR1 SGHRS and CDR2 YFSETQ. CDR3 length: 12 amino acids. Trimming removed 2 bases at V and 6 bases at J, with 6 bases between. The DNA of the CDR3 is TGCGCCAGCAGCTTAGAGGGTCAGCCCCAGCATTTT. Protein product: CASSLEGQPQHF.

The rearrangement links TRBV7-9 to TRBJ1-2, with 7 bases fitting TRBD1. With V trimmed by 5 bases and J by 6 bases, 18 bases remained unmatched. There are 17 residues in the CDR3. Looked up from germline, CDR1 is SEHNR and CDR2 is FQNEAQ (reference sequence). The CDR3 bases are TGTGCCAGCAGCCCCCGGCCTGACAGGGAATATTCTCATGGCTACACCTTC. Its translation is CASSPRPDREYSHGYTF.